This T cell receptor (beta chain) derives from a study of T-cell reconstitution after alpha-beta-depleted transplantation in children (dated by TCRdb to the mid-2010s). About the full investigation: Using TCR repertoire profiling, the study quantitatively followed how T-cell immune reconstitution unfolded in children after TCRalphabeta/CD19-depleted allogeneic hematopoietic cell transplantation.

This clonotype was observed many times. Its antigen target is currently unknown. Base qualities are missing; no much larger clone stands one base away. The treatment or condition label here, explained by the study, means: allogeneic hematopoietic cell transplantation with graft depleted of TCRalphabeta T cells and CD19 B cells. The children who served as transplant recipients had been given grafts of TCRalphabeta/CD19-depleted allogeneic hematopoietic cells. CDR3 length: 13 amino acids, cysteine to phenylalanine. Only the CDR3 DNA stays, 39 bases, in frame from base 1. V trim: 3 bases; J trim: 6 bases; unmatched bases: 4. CDR1 is given as SQVTM and CDR2 as ANQGSEA, both from the germline V gene. The protocol used for the library was PCR. The data were produced on an Illumina HiSeq 2500. TCR library preparation used molecular barcoding, with unique molecular identifiers applied to normalize quantification of the TCRbeta repertoire. TCRdb reworked the public reads: Q25 trimming with fastp, MiXCR clone assembly, productive beta chains retained. Entries are consolidated by CDR3 protein sequence, retaining the most common genes and DNA. This sample holds 250,000 to 300,000 distinct CDR3 sequences; around 10% were observed only once. Over 6% of the sample rests with the top ten.

Overall study outcomes, separate from this receptor: Hyperexpanded clone frequencies declined over subsequent months; after one year, T-cell counts and TCRbeta diversity were mostly attributed to newly produced T cells. In some patients, the high TCRbeta diversity seen at day 60 was put down to recipient T cells and intrathymic progenitors that had survived conditioning. The apparently early alphabetaT-cell count recovery about two months after transplant was reportedly dependent on only several hundred rapidly expanded clones derived from non-depleted graft cells.

The input for sequencing was PBMCs, taken before TCRalphabeta/CD19-depleted stem cell transplant. This TCR came from a boy younger than two with acute myeloid leukemia, due to receive a stem cell transplant. This chain is built from TRBV29-1 and TRBJ2-2, with 7 middle bases fitting TRBD2. The DNA is as follows: TGCAGCGTTGAGCGGGAGAGGCCCGGGGAGCTGTTTTTT. It translates to CSVERERPGELFF.